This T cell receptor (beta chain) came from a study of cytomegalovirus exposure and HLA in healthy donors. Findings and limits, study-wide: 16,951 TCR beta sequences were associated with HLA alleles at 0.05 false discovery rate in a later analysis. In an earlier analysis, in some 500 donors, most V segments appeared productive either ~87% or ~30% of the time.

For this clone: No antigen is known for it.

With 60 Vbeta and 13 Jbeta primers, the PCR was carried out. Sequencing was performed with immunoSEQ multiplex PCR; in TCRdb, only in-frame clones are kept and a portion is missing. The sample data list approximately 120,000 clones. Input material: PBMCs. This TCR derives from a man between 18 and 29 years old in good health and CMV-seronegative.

This chain's CDR3 is CASSTTGGAYKTQYF. CDR3 coding DNA: TGTGCCAGCAGCACGACAGGGGGTGCTTACAAGACCCAGTACTTC. The rearrangement joins TRBV6-1 to TRBJ2-5, with 9 bases matching TRBD1. CDR3 length: 15 amino acids. Germline V gene sequence: CDR1 MNHNS, CDR2 SASEGT. V gave up 6 bases and J gave up 6 bases; unmatched junction bases: 11.